The 15 T cell receptor beta chains presented below share a single source sample, sequenced in a study of cytomegalovirus exposure and HLA in healthy donors. In the PCR, 60 Vbeta and 13 Jbeta primers were used. Some clones are missing from TCRdb's copy, which holds only in-frame ones; the method was immunoSEQ multiplex PCR. The sample consists of roughly 250,000 clones, roughly 70% of them appearing once. Sequencing used PBMCs. These receptor sequences come from a female donor in good health and CMV-seronegative.

This clone was counted once. This chain joins TRBV6-5 and TRBJ1-2; D unclear. The CDR3 consists of 14 residues. The germline V gene encodes CDR1 MNHEY and CDR2 SVGAGI. Trimming shortened V by 2 bases and J by 13 bases, and 20 bases separated the two germline ends. The chain's CDR3 is CASSYGLEGGEGTF. The CDR3 DNA reads as TGTGCCAGCAGTTACGGTCTTGAGGGAGGTGAGGGCACCTTC.

This clone turned up a few times. This chain uses TRBV27 with TRBJ1-5; D unresolved. V shed 3 bases and J shed 2 bases, with 5 bases lying between them. Germline-derived CDR1 and CDR2 are MNHEY and SMNVEV (reference sequence). This CDR3 has 13 amino acids. CDR3 in amino acids: CASSFTGNQPQHF. For the CDR3, the DNA is TGTGCCAGCAGTTTTACTGGCAATCAGCCCCAGCATTTT.

This chain uses TRBV27 with TRBJ2-7, with TRBD2 matching over 14 bases. The V gene's germline CDR1 is MNHEY and CDR2 SMNVEV (reference sequence). The CDR3 sequence is 14 residues long. The ends lost 4 bases at V and 4 bases at J; junction bases unmatched: 0. The CDR3, as DNA: TGTGCCAGCAGTTGGACTAGCGGGGGGTACGAGCAGTACTTC. It yields the protein CASSWTSGGYEQYF.

The chain has TRBV7-9 and TRBJ2-1; 11 bases are a match to TRBD2. The CDR3 sequence is 18 residues long. Germline CDR1 and CDR2: SEHNR and FQNEAQ (reference sequence). V gave up 0 bases and J gave up 8 bases; unmatched junction bases: 12. The CDR3 nucleotides read TGTGCCAGCAGCTTAGCCCTCTTAGCGGGAGGGCCTAGGGATGAGCAGTTCTTC. It is translated as CASSLALLAGGPRDEQFF.

This clone has more than one count but fewer than ten. The V call is TRBV5-5, the J call TRBJ2-7; perhaps TRBD2 as D (6 bases). This CDR3 comprises 18 residues. Germline CDR1 SGHKS, CDR2 YYEKEE (reference sequence). Trimming stripped 4 bases from V and 2 bases from J, with 25 bases between. DNA of the CDR3: TGTGCCAGCAGCGCCGGGGGTAGCCTCATAGGGTCCACCTACGAGCAGTACTTC. Its translation is CASSAGGSLIGSTYEQYF. Looking up the rest from reference TRBV5-5 and TRBJ2-7 gives the full variable domain: DAGVTQSPTHLIKTRGQQVTLRCSPISGHKSVSWYQQVLGQGPQFIFQYYEKEERGRGNFPDRFSARQFPNYSSELNVNALLLGDSALYLCASSAGGSLIGSTYEQYFGPGTRLTVT.

V and J are TRBV5-6 and TRBJ2-1, with D maybe TRBD2 (5 bases). V gave up 4 bases and J gave up 7 bases, with 21 bases separating them. The germline V gene has CDR1 SGHDT and CDR2 YYEEEE. This CDR3 region has 16 residues. The CDR3 region is CASSTLEAGWDNEQFF. The CDR3 DNA reads as TGTGCCAGCAGCACTTTGGAGGCGGGCTGGGATAATGAGCAGTTCTTC.

V is TRBV19 and J is TRBJ2-2; D remains ambiguous. Germline V gene data show CDR1 as LNHDA and CDR2 as SQIVND (reference sequence). The germline V and J ends were trimmed by 5 bases and 2 bases, with 9 bases remaining between them. There are 14 residues in the CDR3. This CDR3 reads CASSVAVNTGELFF. The CDR3 coding sequence is TGTGCCAGTAGTGTAGCAGTTAACACCGGGGAGCTGTTTTTT.

A remark on this clone: Germline and junction disagree at one end, which may indicate a read error. The V gene is TRBV7-9, the J gene TRBJ2-3, with 10 bases identical to TRBD1. There are 16 residues in the CDR3. Germline CDR1 and CDR2: SEHNR and FQNEAQ (reference sequence). CDR3 residues: CSSSLKGQGITDTQYF. The DNA for the CDR3 is TGTTCCAGCAGCTTAAAGGGACAGGGGATCACAGATACGCAGTATTTT. Full variable domain (missing parts from reference TRBV7-9 and TRBJ2-3): DTGVSQNPRHKITKRGQNVTFRCDPISEHNRLYWYRQTLGQGPEFLTYFQNEAQLEKSRLLSDRFSAERPKGSFSTLEIQRTEQGDSAMYLCSSSLKGQGITDTQYFGPGTRLTVL.

CDR3 coding DNA: TGTGCCAGCAGTTTTAACGGGGAGCTGTTTTTT. It codes for CASSFNGELFF. The V call is TRBV27, the J call TRBJ2-2; no clear D. Germline assignment: CDR1 MNHEY and CDR2 SMNVEV (reference sequence). This CDR3 has 11 amino acids. Trimming left V 3 bases short and J 7 bases short, with 3 bases between.

Comments on this clone: Other DNA sequences of this sample code for an identical CDR3. The chain uses TRBV5-1 and TRBJ1-4, with TRBD1 matching over 9 bases. Unmatched junction bases numbered 5, after V lost 5 bases and J lost 0 bases. The CDR3 runs to 16 residues. Germline lookup yields CDR1 SGHRS and CDR2 YFSETQ. The CDR3 DNA is TGCGCCAGCAGTCCGACAGGGGGTGCAACTAATGAAAAACTGTTTTTT. It translates to CASSPTGGATNEKLFF. Supplemented by reference TRBV5-1 and TRBJ1-4, the full variable domain reads KAGVTQTPRYLIKTRGQQVTLSCSPISGHRSVSWYQQTPGQGLQFLFEYFSETQRNKGNFPGRFSGRQFSNSRSEMNVSTLELGDSALYLCASSPTGGATNEKLFFGSGTQLSVL.

The chain is built from TRBV28 and TRBJ1-5, with 12 bases aligning to TRBD1. The trim removed 6 bases at V and 2 bases at J, leaving 11 bases unmatched. The germline V gene encodes CDR1 MDHEN and CDR2 SYDVKM. CDR3 length: 18 amino acids. Here the CDR3 DNA reads TGTGCCAGCAGAACCGGGACAGGGGGCGCAGGCGGCAATCAGCCCCAGCATTTT. The encoded protein is CASRTGTGGAGGNQPQHF.

The table lists this clone with a few counts. The rearrangement joins TRBV5-1 to TRBJ2-1; 7 positions agree with TRBD2. The CDR3 runs to 15 residues. V dropped 1 base and J dropped 4; count of bases not matched to a gene: 5. CDR1 and CDR2 from the germline V gene are SGHRS and YFSETQ. Here the CDR3 reads CASSLTGGVYNEQFF. The CDR3 nucleotides are TGCGCCAGCAGCTTGACGGGAGGAGTTTACAATGAGCAGTTCTTC.

The chain has TRBV18 and TRBJ1-4; D is undetermined. This CDR3 spans 14 amino acids. V was shortened by 1 base and J by 7 bases, with 10 bases between the two germline ends. Per germline, CDR1 KGHSH and CDR2 LQKENI. The chain's CDR3 is CASSPLGQPEKLFF. In DNA, the CDR3 is TGTGCCAGCTCACCACTTGGGCAGCCTGAAAAACTGTTTTTT.

This clone was observed a single time. V gene TRBV19 combines with J gene TRBJ1-2; 7 nucleotides agree with TRBD1. Germline V lookup: CDR1 LNHDA, CDR2 SQIVND (reference sequence). Trimming took 5 bases from V and 0 from J; bases not matched to a gene: 6. CDR3 length equals 15 residues. CDR3 residues: CASSDRDRANYGYTF. The CDR3 DNA is TGTGCCAGTAGTGACCGGGACAGAGCTAACTATGGCTACACCTTC.

The chain couples TRBV5-1 to TRBJ2-1, with a weak D call TRBD1 (6 bases). Looked up from germline, CDR1 is SGHRS and CDR2 is YFSETQ. CDR3 length: 13 amino acids. V lost 2 bases to trimming and J lost 5 bases, with 8 bases between them. The chain's CDR3 is CASSLQGHNEQFF. Written as DNA, the CDR3 is TGCGCCAGCAGCTTACAGGGCCACAATGAGCAGTTCTTC.